This is a list of T cell receptor beta chains from one sample in a study of T cell responses to AZD1222 COVID-19 vaccine. Produced via immunoSEQ multiplex PCR; TCRdb's table is partial and in-frame only. The sample yields 150,000 or so clones, 80% to 95% seen once. The starting material was peripheral blood, obtained 28 days after the second AZD1222 dose. The receptors were gathered from an adult who received the AZD1222 COVID-19 vaccine. Each CDR3 is given with its conserved first and last residue. The order of the fields is J gene, CDR3 length, V gene, D gene, clone size, CDR3 DNA, CDR3 protein. The D gene is left open where the match is weak. A row's size may be missing; if present it is once, few, many or a size class.

TRBJ2-2,15,TRBV5-1,NA,NA,TGCGCCAGCAGCTTCGTCGGTCCCAATTCCGGGGAGCTGTTTTTT,CASSFVGPNSGELFF
TRBJ1-2,15,TRBV14,NA,NA,TGTGCCAGCAGCCAAGAATGGGCGACAAGCTATGGCTACACCTTC,CASSQEWATSYGYTF
TRBJ1-2,13,TRBV12-3/TRBV12-4,NA,NA,TGTGCCAGCAGTTTCGTAGGGCACTATGGCTACACCTTC,CASSFVGHYGYTF
TRBJ2-5,15,TRBV5-1,NA,NA,TGCGCCAGCAGTAGGTCGGCCGTTTACCAAGAGACCCAGTACTTC,CASSRSAVYQETQYF
TRBJ1-2,14,TRBV6-5,NA,once,TGTGCCAGCAGTTACTCGGGGACAAACTATGGCTACACCTTC,CASSYSGTNYGYTF
TRBJ1-4,15,TRBV6-5,NA,NA,TGTGCCAGCAGTTACTCGCGGGGGGCTCAGGAAAAACTGTTTTTT,CASSYSRGAQEKLFF
TRBJ1-4,16,TRBV15,NA,NA,TGTGCCACCAGCAGAGATCAAGGCGAAACTAATGAAAAACTGTTTTTT,CATSRDQGETNEKLFF
TRBJ2-6,16,TRBV4-1,NA,NA,TGCGCCAGCAGCCAAGGCTCAGGCTCTGGGGCCAACGTCCTGACTTTC,CASSQGSGSGANVLTF
TRBJ1-4,15,TRBV7-9,NA,NA,TGTGCCAGCAGCTCCGGCCCGGCAACTAATGAAAAACTGTTTTTT,CASSSGPATNEKLFF
TRBJ2-7,15,TRBV2,NA,NA,TGTGCCAGCAGTGGGTTCCAGTTAGCAACCTACGAGCAGTACTTC,CASSGFQLATYEQYF
TRBJ2-1,16,TRBV7-3,NA,NA,TGTGCCAGCAGCTTAAATGGCAGGGGCCTGTACAATGAGCAGTTCTTC,CASSLNGRGLYNEQFF
TRBJ1-2,15,TRBV11-2,TRBD1,NA,TGTGCCAGCAGCCAACGACAGGGAACTTACTATGGCTACACCTTC,CASSQRQGTYYGYTF
TRBJ1-3,14,TRBV19,NA,NA,TGTGCCAGTAGTTCAGGTTCCTCTGGAAACACCATATATTTT,CASSSGSSGNTIYF
TRBJ2-1,17,TRBV18,TRBD2,NA,TGTGCCAGCTCAGATACGACTAGCGGGAGGCCAGGCAATGAGCAGTTCTTC,CASSDTTSGRPGNEQFF
TRBJ1-4,15,TRBV28,NA,NA,TGTGCCAGCAGTATAAGAACCGACCCCGGGGGAAAACTGTTTTTT,CASSIRTDPGGKLFF
TRBJ1-3,15,TRBV19,TRBD1,NA,TGTGCCAGTAGTTGGGGACAGTTTACTGGAAACACCATATATTTT,CASSWGQFTGNTIYF
TRBJ2-3,15,TRBV19,NA,NA,TGTGCCAGTAGTATACTGGGGGGTACGACAGATACGCAGTATTTT,CASSILGGTTDTQYF
TRBJ1-1,15,TRBV28,NA,NA,TGTGCCAGCAGTTCTTTGCAGGGTGGGAGGACTGAAGCTTTCTTT,CASSSLQGGRTEAFF
TRBJ1-1,15,TRBV5-1,NA,NA,TGCGCCAGCAGCTTGGAGGTAGGGGGAATCACTGAAGCTTTCTTT,CASSLEVGGITEAFF
TRBJ2-2,15,TRBV9,NA,once,TGTGCCAGCAGCGTAGGTCGACAGAACACCGGGGAGCTGTTTTTT,CASSVGRQNTGELFF
TRBJ1-2,19,TRBV28,NA,NA,TGTGCCAGCAGTTTACCGGGGCGGTCGTGGGCTCCAGCTAACTATGGCTACACCTTC,CASSLPGRSWAPANYGYTF
TRBJ1-3,15,TRBV5-1,NA,NA,TGCGCCAGCAGCTTAGAGGGGCTCTCTGGAAACACCATATATTTT,CASSLEGLSGNTIYF
TRBJ2-7,11,TRBV7-2,NA,NA,TGTGCCAGCAGCTCCAGTTATGTGCAGTACTTC,CASSSSYVQYF
TRBJ2-3,16,TRBV7-2,TRBD2,NA,TGTGCCAGCAGCTCTAGGACTAGCGGCCGCACAGATACGCAGTATTTT,CASSSRTSGRTDTQYF
TRBJ1-2,15,TRBV7-3,NA,NA,TGTGCCAGCAGCTTAGGGGAAGTCGGAGTCTATGGCTACACCTTC,CASSLGEVGVYGYTF
TRBJ1-2,14,TRBV2,NA,NA,TGTGCCAGCAGTGAAGCGCCCGGGGCTGGTGGCTACACCTTC,CASSEAPGAGGYTF
TRBJ2-2,13,TRBV28,NA,NA,TGTGCCAGCAGTTTATCCGGGACCGGGGAGCTGTTTTTT,CASSLSGTGELFF
TRBJ1-4,15,TRBV15,NA,NA,TGTGCCACCAGCGGACCTGGGGCGGGAGGTGAAAAACTGTTTTTT,CATSGPGAGGEKLFF
TRBJ2-3,14,TRBV28,NA,NA,TGTGCCAGCAGCTCCGGGCGCTACACAGATACGCAGTATTTT,CASSSGRYTDTQYF
TRBJ1-4,15,TRBV19,TRBD1,once,TGTGCCAGTAGTATAGGTCGGACAGGGGAAGAAAAACTGTTTTTT,CASSIGRTGEEKLFF
TRBJ2-5,11,TRBV6-5,NA,NA,TGTGCCAGCAGCCTCCCCGGGACCCAGTACTTC,CASSLPGTQYF
TRBJ1-5,13,TRBV19,NA,NA,TGTGCCAGTAGAAAGGGGTTCAATCAGCCCCAGCATTTT,CASRKGFNQPQHF
TRBJ1-4,14,TRBV19,NA,NA,TGTGCCAGTAAGCCCGGGCAGGGTAATGAAAAACTGTTTTTT,CASKPGQGNEKLFF
TRBJ1-1,15,TRBV4-3,NA,once,TGCGCCAGCAGCCAAGATCTCCGTCCGAACACTGAAGCTTTCTTT,CASSQDLRPNTEAFF
TRBJ1-4,11,TRBV28,NA,NA,TGTGCCAGCAGTTTGGGGGCGTCGGCGTTTTTT,CASSLGASAFF
TRBJ1-4,14,TRBV7-2,NA,NA,TGTGCCAGCAGCTTATATCCAGGGTGGGAAAAACTGTTTTTT,CASSLYPGWEKLFF
TRBJ2-5,17,TRBV29-1,TRBD2,NA,TGCAGCGCCGGACTAGCGGGAGATCGGTCCCGACCAGAGACCCAGTACTTC,CSAGLAGDRSRPETQYF
TRBJ2-2,18,TRBV2,TRBD1,NA,TGTGCCAGCAGTGTCCGGGACAGGGGTTTTAAGAACACCGGGGAGCTGTTTTTT,CASSVRDRGFKNTGELFF
TRBJ2-2,19,TRBV27,TRBD2,NA,TGTGCCAGCAGTTCCATGACTAGCGGGGGCCCCCTGAACACCGGGGAGCTGTTTTTT,CASSSMTSGGPLNTGELFF
TRBJ1-5,15,TRBV28,NA,NA,TGTGCCAGCAGTTTCCTCCTCTCAAGCAATCAGCCCCAGCATTTT,CASSFLLSSNQPQHF
TRBJ2-1,16,TRBV7-6,TRBD2,few,TGTGCCAGCAGCTCCTTTATTCAGCGGGGCCACAATGAGCAGTTCTTC,CASSSFIQRGHNEQFF
TRBJ1-1,13,TRBV3-1/TRBV3-2,TRBD1,NA,TGTGCCAGCAGCCACCAGGGACAGGGTGCAGCTTTCTTT,CASSHQGQGAAFF
TRBJ2-3,12,TRBV3-1/TRBV3-2,NA,NA,TGTGCCAGCAGCCAAGATGTAGATACGCAGTATTTT,CASSQDVDTQYF
TRBJ1-1,13,TRBV28,NA,NA,TGTGCCAGCAGTTTACCGGCCGGGACTGAAGCTTTCTTT,CASSLPAGTEAFF
TRBJ2-2,13,TRBV7-9,NA,NA,TGTGCCAGCAGCGGGCAAAACACCGGGGAGCTGTTTTTT,CASSGQNTGELFF
TRBJ2-7,14,TRBV29-1,TRBD1,NA,TGCAGCGTTTCCCTGGACAGGGGGGGCTACGAGCAGTACTTC,CSVSLDRGGYEQYF
TRBJ2-2,15,TRBV6-5,NA,NA,TGTGCCAGCAGATTCACAGGAGGGAACACCGGGGAGCTGTTTTTT,CASRFTGGNTGELFF